The T cell receptor (beta chain) described here comes from a study of CD8 T cells in Susac syndrome. The V and J ends lost 5 bases and 4 bases, in that order; junction bases with no gene match: 8. There are 15 residues in the CDR3. Germline CDR1 and CDR2: SGHAT and FQNNGV. General study results and limits: Peak Susac CD8+ clonal expansion was seen in TEMRA cells and active patients. An acknowledgment was made by the study that its TCR sequencing and HLA analysis involved relatively few individuals.

Turning to this clonotype: Its cognate antigen is unknown.

Random hexamers served to reverse transcribe roughly 0.5 to 1 ug RNA. TCRdb re-analysed the immunoSEQ multiplex PCR reads in MiXCR, keeping a single row per CDR3 protein. The sample lists more than 70,000 distinct CDR3 sequences; 94% were seen once. The recently defined diagnostic criteria for definite or probable disease were met by the Susac syndrome patients. The clonotype comes from a human donor with Susac syndrome. Material for sequencing was CD8+ T cells from PBMCs. V is TRBV11-2 and J is TRBJ2-1; TRBD2 aligns across 7 bases. The CDR3 here is CASSPTAGEYNEQFF. The CDR3 DNA is TGTGCCAGCAGCCCCACGGCGGGGGAGTACAATGAGCAGTTCTTC.